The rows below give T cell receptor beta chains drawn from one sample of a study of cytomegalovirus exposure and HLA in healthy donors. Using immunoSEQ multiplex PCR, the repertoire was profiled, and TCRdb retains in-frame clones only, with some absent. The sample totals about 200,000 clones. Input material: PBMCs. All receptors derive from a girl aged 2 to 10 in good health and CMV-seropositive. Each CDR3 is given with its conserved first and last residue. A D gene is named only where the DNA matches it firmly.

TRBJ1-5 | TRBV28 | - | CASSLFPRPVRQPQHF | TGTGCCAGCAGTTTATTTCCCAGGCCCGTTCGTCAGCCCCAGCATTTT
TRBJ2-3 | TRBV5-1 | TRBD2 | CASSTPGTSTDTQYF | TGCGCCAGCAGCACCCCCGGGACTAGTACAGATACGCAGTATTTT
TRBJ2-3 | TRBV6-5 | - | CASSYSTDSTGTQYF | TGTGCCAGCAGTTACTCGACGGATAGCACAGGTACGCAGTATTTT
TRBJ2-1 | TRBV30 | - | CAWRQYSYNEQFF | TGTGCCTGGCGACAGTACTCCTACAATGAGCAGTTCTTC
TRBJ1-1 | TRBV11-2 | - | CASSSVANTEAFF | TGTGCCAGCAGCTCCGTAGCGAACACTGAAGCTTTCTTT
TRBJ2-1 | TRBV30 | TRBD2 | CAWSRTSGRVNEQFF | TGTGCCTGGAGTAGGACTAGCGGGAGGGTCAATGAGCAGTTCTTC
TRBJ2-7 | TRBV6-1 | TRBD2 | CASSEALTSWNYEQYF | TGTGCCAGCAGTGAAGCCTTGACTAGCTGGAATTACGAGCAGTACTTC
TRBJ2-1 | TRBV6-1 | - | CASSPRYEQFF | TGTGCCAGCAGCCCTAGATATGAGCAGTTCTTC
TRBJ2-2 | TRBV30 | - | CAWSVAWTGELFF | TGTGCCTGGAGCGTAGCCTGGACCGGGGAGCTGTTTTTT
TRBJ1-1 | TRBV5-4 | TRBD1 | CASSLRQGVWTEAFF | TGTGCCAGCAGCCTCCGACAGGGGGTTTGGACTGAAGCTTTCTTT
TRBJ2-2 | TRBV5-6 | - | CASSLIASGELFF | TGTGCCAGCAGCTTGATTGCTAGCGGGGAGCTGTTTTTT
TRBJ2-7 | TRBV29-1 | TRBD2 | CSVASSGRGVEQYF | TGCAGCGTCGCATCTAGCGGGAGGGGCGTCGAGCAGTACTTC
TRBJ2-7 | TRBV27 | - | CASSSPGSGQHEQYF | TGTGCCAGCAGCTCTCCCGGGAGCGGTCAGCACGAGCAGTACTTC
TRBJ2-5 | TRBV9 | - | CASSVGASTQETQYF | TGTGCCAGCAGCGTAGGGGCCAGTACCCAAGAGACCCAGTACTTC
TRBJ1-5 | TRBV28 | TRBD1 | CASSPPGGRGRQPQHF | TGTGCCAGCAGTCCGCCAGGGGGGCGAGGGAGACAGCCCCAGCATTTT
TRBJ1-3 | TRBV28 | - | CASRTRAGAGNTIYF | TGTGCCAGCAGAACCCGAGCGGGGGCGGGAAACACCATATATTTT
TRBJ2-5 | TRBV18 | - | CASSPPGLTYETQYF | TGTGCCAGCTCACCACCCGGACTCACCTACGAGACCCAGTACTTC
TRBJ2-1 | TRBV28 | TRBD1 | CASSLDRGAYNEQFF | TGTGCCAGCAGTTTGGACAGGGGCGCCTACAATGAGCAGTTCTTC
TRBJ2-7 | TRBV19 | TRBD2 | CASSFGTSGYSYEQYF | TGTGCCAGTAGTTTCGGGACTAGCGGGTACTCCTACGAGCAGTACTTC
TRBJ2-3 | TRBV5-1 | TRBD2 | CASRTRLSGSGTDTQYF | TGCGCCAGCCGAACCAGACTTAGCGGGAGCGGAACAGATACGCAGTATTTT
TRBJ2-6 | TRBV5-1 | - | CASSSWTSASGANVLTF | TGCGCCAGCAGCTCATGGACAAGTGCGTCTGGGGCCAACGTCCTGACTTTC
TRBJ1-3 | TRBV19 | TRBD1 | CASSIDRGLSGNTIYF | TGTGCCAGTAGTATCGACAGGGGCCTCTCTGGAAACACCATATATTTT
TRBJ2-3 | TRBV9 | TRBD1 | CASSETRTGGRDTQYF | TGTGCCAGCAGTGAAACCCGGACAGGGGGAAGAGATACGCAGTATTTT
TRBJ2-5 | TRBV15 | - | CATRFSGEHETQYF | TGTGCCACCAGGTTTTCAGGGGAACACGAGACCCAGTACTTC
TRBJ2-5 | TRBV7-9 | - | CASRDETWRETQYF | TGTGCCAGCAGGGATGAGACTTGGCGAGAGACCCAGTACTTC
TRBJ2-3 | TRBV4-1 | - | CASSQESGTRVGTQYF | TGCGCCAGCAGCCAAGAGTCCGGGACAAGGGTGGGTACGCAGTATTTT
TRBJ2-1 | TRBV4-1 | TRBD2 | CASSLSGLASREQFF | TGCGCCAGCAGCCTGAGCGGACTAGCGAGTCGGGAGCAGTTCTTC
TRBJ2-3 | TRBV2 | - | CASSVNSIADTQYF | TGTGCCAGCAGTGTTAATAGCATCGCAGATACGCAGTATTTT
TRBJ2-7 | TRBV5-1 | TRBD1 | CASSLRDSATYEQYF | TGCGCCAGCAGCTTGAGGGACAGCGCGACCTACGAGCAGTACTTC
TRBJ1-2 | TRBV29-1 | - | CSVGEQGDYGYTF | TGCAGCGTGGGTGAACAGGGTGACTATGGCTACACCTTC
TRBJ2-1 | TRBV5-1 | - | CASSLAGSGYNEQFF | TGCGCCAGCAGCTTGGCCGGTAGCGGCTACAATGAGCAGTTCTTC
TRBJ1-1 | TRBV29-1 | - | CSAQVVNTEAFF | TGCAGCGCACAAGTCGTGAACACTGAAGCTTTCTTT
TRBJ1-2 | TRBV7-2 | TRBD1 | CASSWTGVNYGYTF | TGTGCCAGCAGCTGGACAGGGGTAAACTATGGCTACACCTTC
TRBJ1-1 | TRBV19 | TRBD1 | CASSSSGGSEAFF | TGTGCCAGTAGTTCGTCAGGGGGCTCTGAAGCTTTCTTT
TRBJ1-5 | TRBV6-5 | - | CASSGVRGGGQPQHF | TGTGCCAGCAGTGGGGTCAGGGGCGGGGGTCAGCCCCAGCATTTT
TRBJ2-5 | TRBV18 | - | CASSVGKETQYF | TGTGCCAGCTCCGTCGGGAAAGAGACCCAGTACTTC
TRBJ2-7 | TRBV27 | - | CASSPRGTPYEQYF | TGTGCCAGCAGTCCCCGGGGTACTCCCTACGAGCAGTACTTC
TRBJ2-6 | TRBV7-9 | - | CASSLDVWGSGANVLTF | TGTGCCAGCAGCCTTGACGTCTGGGGCTCCGGGGCCAACGTCCTGACTTTC
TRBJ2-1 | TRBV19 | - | CASSIGGAGSYNEQFF | TGTGCCAGTAGTATAGGTGGGGCCGGATCCTACAATGAGCAGTTCTTC
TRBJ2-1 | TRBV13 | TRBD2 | CASSRRTSGTDEQFF | TGTGCCAGCAGCCGACGGACTAGCGGGACTGATGAGCAGTTCTTC
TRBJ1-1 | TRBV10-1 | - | CASSDGMGNTEAFF | TGCGCCAGCAGTGACGGGATGGGGAACACTGAAGCTTTCTTT
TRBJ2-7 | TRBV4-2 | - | CASSQVWTDSSYEQYF | TGTGCCAGCAGCCAAGTATGGACAGATAGCTCCTACGAGCAGTACTTC
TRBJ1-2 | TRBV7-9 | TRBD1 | CASSLQGARGGYTF | TGTGCCAGCAGCCTACAGGGGGCAAGGGGTGGCTACACCTTC
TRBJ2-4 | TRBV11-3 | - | CASSLGAGKGGIQYF | TGTGCCAGCAGCTTAGGGGCAGGAAAAGGAGGAATTCAGTACTTC
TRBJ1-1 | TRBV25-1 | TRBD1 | CASSVGTGAFF | TGTGCCAGCAGTGTCGGGACAGGAGCTTTCTTT
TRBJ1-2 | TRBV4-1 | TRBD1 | CASSPQGAGYGYTF | TGCGCCAGCAGCCCTCAGGGGGCCGGCTATGGCTACACCTTC